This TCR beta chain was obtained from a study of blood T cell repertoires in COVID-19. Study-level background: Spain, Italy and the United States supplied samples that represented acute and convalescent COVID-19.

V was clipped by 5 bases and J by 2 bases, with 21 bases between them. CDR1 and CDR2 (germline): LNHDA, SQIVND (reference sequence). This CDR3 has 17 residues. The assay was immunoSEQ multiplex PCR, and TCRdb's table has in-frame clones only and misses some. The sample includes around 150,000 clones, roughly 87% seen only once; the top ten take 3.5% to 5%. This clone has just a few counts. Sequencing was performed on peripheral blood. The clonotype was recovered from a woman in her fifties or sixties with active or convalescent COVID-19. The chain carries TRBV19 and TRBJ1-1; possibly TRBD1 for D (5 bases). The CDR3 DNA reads TGTGCCAGTAGTGCGAGAAAGGGGAAGGGAAGAAACACTGAAGCTTTCTTT. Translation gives CASSARKGKGRNTEAFF.